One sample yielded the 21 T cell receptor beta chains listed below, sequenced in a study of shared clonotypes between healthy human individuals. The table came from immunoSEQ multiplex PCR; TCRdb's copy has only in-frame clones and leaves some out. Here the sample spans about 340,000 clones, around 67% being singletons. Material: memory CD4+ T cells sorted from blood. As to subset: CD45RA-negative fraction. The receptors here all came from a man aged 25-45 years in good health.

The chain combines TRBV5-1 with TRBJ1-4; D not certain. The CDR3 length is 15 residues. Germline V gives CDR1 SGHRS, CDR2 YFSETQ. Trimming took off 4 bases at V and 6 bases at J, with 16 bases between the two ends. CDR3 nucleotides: TGCGCCAGCAGCCCCGGAGGTGGCCGGGATGAAAAACTGTTTTTT. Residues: CASSPGGGRDEKLFF.

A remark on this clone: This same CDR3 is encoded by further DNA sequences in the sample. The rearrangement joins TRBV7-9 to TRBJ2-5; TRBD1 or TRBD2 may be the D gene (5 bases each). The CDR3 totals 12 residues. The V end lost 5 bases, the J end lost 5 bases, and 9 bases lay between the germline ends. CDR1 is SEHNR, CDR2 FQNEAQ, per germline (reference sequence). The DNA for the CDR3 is TGTGCCAGCAGCCCGGGACGGGAGACCCAGTACTTC. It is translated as CASSPGRETQYF.

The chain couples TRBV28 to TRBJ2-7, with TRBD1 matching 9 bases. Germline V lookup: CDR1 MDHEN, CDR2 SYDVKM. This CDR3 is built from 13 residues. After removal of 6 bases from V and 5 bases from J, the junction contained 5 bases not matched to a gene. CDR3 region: CASRGQGVDEQYF. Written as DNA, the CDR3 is TGTGCCAGCAGGGGACAGGGTGTGGACGAGCAGTACTTC. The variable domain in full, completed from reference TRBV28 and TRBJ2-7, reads DVKVTQSSRYLVKRTGEKVFLECVQDMDHENMFWYRQDPGLGLRLIYFSYDVKMKEKGDIPEGYSVSREKKERFSLILESASTNQTSMYLCASRGQGVDEQYFGPGTRLTVT.

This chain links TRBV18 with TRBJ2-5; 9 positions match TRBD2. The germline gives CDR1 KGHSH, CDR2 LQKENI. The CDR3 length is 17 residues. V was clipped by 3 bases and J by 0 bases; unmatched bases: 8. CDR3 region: CASSPSRVAGDQETQYF. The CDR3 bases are TGTGCCAGCTCACCCTCTCGAGTAGCGGGGGACCAAGAGACCCAGTACTTC.

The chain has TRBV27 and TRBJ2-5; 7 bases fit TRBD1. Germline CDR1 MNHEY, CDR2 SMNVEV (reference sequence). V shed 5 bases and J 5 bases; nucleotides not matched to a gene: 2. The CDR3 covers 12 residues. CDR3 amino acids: CASSVTGETQYF. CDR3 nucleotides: TGTGCCAGCAGTGTGACAGGGGAGACCCAGTACTTC.

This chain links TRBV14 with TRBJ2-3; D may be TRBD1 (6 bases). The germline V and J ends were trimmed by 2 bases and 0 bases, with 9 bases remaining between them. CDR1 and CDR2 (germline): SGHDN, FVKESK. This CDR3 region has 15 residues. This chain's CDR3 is CASSQQGSSTDTQYF. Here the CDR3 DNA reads TGTGCCAGCAGCCAACAGGGGTCGAGCACAGATACGCAGTATTTT.

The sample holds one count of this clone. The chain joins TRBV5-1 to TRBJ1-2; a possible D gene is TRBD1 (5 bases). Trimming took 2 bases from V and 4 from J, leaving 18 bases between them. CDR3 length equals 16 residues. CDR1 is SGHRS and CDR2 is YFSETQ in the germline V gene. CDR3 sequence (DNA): TGCGCCAGCAGCTTAACCCCAGGGTCGTCGGGCTATGGCTACACCTTC. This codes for CASSLTPGSSGYGYTF.

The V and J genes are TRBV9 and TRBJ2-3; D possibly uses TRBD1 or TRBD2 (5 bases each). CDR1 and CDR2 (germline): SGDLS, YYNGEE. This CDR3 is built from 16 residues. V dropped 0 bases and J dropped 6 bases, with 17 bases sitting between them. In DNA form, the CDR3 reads TGTGCCAGCAGCGTAGAATTGGGGGAACGTTGGGATACGCAGTATTTT. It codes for CASSVELGERWDTQYF.

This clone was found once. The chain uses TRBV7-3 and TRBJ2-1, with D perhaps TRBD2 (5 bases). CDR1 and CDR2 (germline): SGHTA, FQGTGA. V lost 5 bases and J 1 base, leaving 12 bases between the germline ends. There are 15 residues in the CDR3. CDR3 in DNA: TGTGCCAGCAGCCTCTCGAGGGATTCCTACAATGAGCAGTTCTTC. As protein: CASSLSRDSYNEQFF.

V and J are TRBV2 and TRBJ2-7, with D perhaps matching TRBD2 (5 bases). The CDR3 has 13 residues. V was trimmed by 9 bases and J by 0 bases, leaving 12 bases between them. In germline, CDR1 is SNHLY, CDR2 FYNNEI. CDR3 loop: CASGVRVSYEQYF. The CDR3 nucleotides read TGTGCCAGTGGGGTGCGGGTCTCCTACGAGCAGTACTTC.

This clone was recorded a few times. DNA for the CDR3: TGCGCCAGCAGTGATCAGGGTGGATATACGCAGTATTTT. Amino acid sequence: CASSDQGGYTQYF. The V call is TRBV10-1, the J call TRBJ2-3, with D possibly matching TRBD1 (5 bases). The V gene's germline CDR1 is WNHNN and CDR2 SYGVQD (reference sequence). This CDR3 is 13 amino acids long. The V end was cut by 3 bases, the J end by 7 bases, with 11 bases between.

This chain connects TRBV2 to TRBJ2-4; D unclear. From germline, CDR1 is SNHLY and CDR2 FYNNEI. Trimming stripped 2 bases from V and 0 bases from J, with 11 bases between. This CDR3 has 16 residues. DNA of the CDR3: TGTGCCAGCAGTGAACGGTGGTCGCAAGCCAAAAACATTCAGTACTTC. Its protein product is CASSERWSQAKNIQYF.

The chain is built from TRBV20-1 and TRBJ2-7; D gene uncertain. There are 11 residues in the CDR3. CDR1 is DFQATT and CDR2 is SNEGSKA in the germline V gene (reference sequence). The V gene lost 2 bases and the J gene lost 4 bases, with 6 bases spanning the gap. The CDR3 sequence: CSARKEYEQYF. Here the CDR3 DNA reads TGCAGTGCTAGAAAGGAATACGAGCAGTACTTC.

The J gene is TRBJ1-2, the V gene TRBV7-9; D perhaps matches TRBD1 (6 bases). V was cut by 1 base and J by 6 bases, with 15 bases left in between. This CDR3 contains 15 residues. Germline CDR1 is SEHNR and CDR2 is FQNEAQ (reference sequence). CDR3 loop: CASSLDPSGGDGYTF. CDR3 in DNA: TGTGCCAGCAGCTTAGATCCCAGCGGGGGCGATGGCTACACCTTC.

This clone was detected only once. The CDR3 nucleotides read TGCAGCGTTGAACTGTCCGAGACCCAGTACTTC. It translates to CSVELSETQYF. The chain has TRBV29-1 and TRBJ2-5; D gene ambiguous. Trimming left V 2 bases short and J 5 bases short, with 6 bases between. The CDR3 is 11 amino acids. The germline V gene encodes CDR1 SQVTM and CDR2 ANQGSEA.

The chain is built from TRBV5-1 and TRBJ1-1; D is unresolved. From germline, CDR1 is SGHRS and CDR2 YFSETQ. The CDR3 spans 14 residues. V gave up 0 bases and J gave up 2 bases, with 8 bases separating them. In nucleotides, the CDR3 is TGCGCCAGCAGCTTGGGAAGGGTAAACACTGAAGCTTTCTTT. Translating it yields CASSLGRVNTEAFF.

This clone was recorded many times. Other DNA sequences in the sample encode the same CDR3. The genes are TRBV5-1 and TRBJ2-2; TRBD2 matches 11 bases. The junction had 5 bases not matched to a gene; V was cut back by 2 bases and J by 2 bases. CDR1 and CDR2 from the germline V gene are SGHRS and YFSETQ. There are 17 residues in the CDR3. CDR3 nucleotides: TGCGCCAGCAGCTTTCTAGCGGGAGGCCTAAACACCGGGGAGCTGTTTTTT. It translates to CASSFLAGGLNTGELFF. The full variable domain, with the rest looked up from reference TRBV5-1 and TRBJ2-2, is KAGVTQTPRYLIKTRGQQVTLSCSPISGHRSVSWYQQTPGQGLQFLFEYFSETQRNKGNFPGRFSGRQFSNSRSEMNVSTLELGDSALYLCASSFLAGGLNTGELFFGEGSRLTVL.

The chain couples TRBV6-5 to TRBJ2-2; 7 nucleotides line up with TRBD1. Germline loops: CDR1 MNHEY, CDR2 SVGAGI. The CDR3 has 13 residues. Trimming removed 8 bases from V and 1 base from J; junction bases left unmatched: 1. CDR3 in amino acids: CASYRGNTGELFF. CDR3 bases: TGTGCCAGCTACAGGGGGAACACCGGGGAGCTGTTTTTT.

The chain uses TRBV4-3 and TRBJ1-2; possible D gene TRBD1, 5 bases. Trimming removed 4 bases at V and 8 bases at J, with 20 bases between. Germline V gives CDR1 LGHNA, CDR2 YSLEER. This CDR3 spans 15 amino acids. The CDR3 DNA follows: TGCGCCAGCAGCCCAGAGATGAACAGGCTCGGGGGCTACACCTTC. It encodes CASSPEMNRLGGYTF.

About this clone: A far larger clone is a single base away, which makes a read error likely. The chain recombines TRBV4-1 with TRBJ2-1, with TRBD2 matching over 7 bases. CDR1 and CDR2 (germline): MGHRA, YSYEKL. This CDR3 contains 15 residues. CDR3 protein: CANSQDLPTSVRQFF. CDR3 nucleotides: TGCGCCAACAGCCAAGACCTACCCACTAGCGTCAGGCAGTTCTTC.

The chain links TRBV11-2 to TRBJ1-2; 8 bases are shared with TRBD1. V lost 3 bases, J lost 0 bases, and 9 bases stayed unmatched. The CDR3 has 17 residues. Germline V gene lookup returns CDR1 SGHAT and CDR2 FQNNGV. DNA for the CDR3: TGTGCCAGCAGCTTCGCCGGGACAGGTGCTGCTAACTATGGCTACACCTTC. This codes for CASSFAGTGAANYGYTF.